This T cell receptor beta chain was profiled in a study of blood T cell repertoires in COVID-19. Across the study: Samples came from the United States, Italy and Spain, spanning acute and convalescent COVID-19. Sample material is recorded as cDNA or gDNA derived from T cells, B-cell-depleted T cells, or PBMCs.

The CDR3 totals 15 residues. Trimming at V came to 4 bases and at J to 0 bases, leaving 5 bases not matched to a gene. Germline loops: CDR1 SGHRS, CDR2 YFSETQ. In the authors' methods: Amplification of reference gene primers was used by the study to estimate nucleated cell counts. Clones were read by immunoSEQ multiplex PCR, and TCRdb kept only the in-frame ones, dropping some. The DNA was the basis for D and trimming; V, J and clone size are from that table. The top ten hold about 2.2% of the sample, which has about 110,000 clones, roughly 85% seen once. This receptor was taken from a human donor in a cohort sampled during active COVID-19. The gene calls are TRBV5-1 and TRBJ1-1; TRBD1 agrees at 8 bases. Source material: peripheral blood. CDR3 region: CASSPETGVNTEAFF. The CDR3 DNA follows: TGCGCCAGCAGCCCCGAGACAGGGGTGAACACTGAAGCTTTCTTT.